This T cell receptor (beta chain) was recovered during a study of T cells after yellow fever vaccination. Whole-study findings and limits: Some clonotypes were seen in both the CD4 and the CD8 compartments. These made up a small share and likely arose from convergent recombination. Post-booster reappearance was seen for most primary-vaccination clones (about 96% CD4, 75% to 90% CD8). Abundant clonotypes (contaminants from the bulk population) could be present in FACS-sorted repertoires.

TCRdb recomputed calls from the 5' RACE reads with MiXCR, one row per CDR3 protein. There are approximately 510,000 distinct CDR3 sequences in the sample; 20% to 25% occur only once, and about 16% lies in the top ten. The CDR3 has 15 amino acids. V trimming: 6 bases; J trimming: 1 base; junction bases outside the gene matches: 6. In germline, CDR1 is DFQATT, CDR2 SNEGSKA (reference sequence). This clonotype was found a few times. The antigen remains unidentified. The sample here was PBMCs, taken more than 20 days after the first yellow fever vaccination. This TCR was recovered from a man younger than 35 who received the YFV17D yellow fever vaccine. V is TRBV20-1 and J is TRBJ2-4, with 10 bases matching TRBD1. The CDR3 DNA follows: TGCAGTGCAACTAGACAGGGGGCGGCCAAAAACATTCAGTACTTC. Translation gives CSATRQGAAKNIQYF.